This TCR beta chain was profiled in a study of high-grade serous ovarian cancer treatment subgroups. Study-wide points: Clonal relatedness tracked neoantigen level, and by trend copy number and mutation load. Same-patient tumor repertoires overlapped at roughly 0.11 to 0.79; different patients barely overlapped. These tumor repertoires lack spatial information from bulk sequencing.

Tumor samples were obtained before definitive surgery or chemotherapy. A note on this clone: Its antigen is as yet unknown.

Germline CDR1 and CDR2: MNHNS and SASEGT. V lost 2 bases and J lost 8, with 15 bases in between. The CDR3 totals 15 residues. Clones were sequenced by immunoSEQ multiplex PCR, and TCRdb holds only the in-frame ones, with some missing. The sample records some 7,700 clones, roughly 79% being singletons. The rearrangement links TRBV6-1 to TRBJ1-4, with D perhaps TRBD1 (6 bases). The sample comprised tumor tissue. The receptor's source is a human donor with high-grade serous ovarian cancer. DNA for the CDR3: TGTGCCAGCAGTGAACCAAGGGGGTTAGGCGAAAAACTGTTTTTT. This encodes CASSEPRGLGEKLFF.